The 19 T cell receptor beta chains listed next were all sequenced from one sample in a study of blood T cells in healthy people across ages. Alongside a J-beta primer mix, a sample-barcoded 5' primer served in a second PCR lasting roughly 7 to 11 cycles. Each CDR3 protein is one row after TCRdb ran MiXCR on the 5' RACE reads. The table shows hundreds of thousands of distinct CDR3 sequences, with around 26% occurring only once. The sequenced material came from blood. The source of these receptors is a woman older than 75 in good health.

The V call is TRBV4-1, the J call TRBJ1-3, with unresolved D. CDR1 is MGHRA, CDR2 YSYEKL, per germline. The ends were cut back, 0 bases at V and 0 bases at J, with 15 bases in the middle. The CDR3 spans 18 residues. The CDR3 DNA reads TGCGCCAGCAGCCAAGAAGGGTCGAGAACGATCTCTGGAAACACCATATATTTT. Translated: CASSQEGSRTISGNTIYF.

As regards this clonotype: The conserved phenylalanine or tryptophan normally closing the CDR3 is absent here, so this likely arose from a read error. The rearrangement joins TRBV20-1 to TRBJ2-5; a weak D match, TRBD2 (6 bases). Germline-derived CDR1 and CDR2 are DFQATT and SNEGSKA (reference sequence). Trimming shortened V by 8 bases and J by 3 bases, and 16 bases separated the two germline ends. The CDR3 spans 13 residues. This CDR3 is CSRAGRGKETQYV. CDR3 sequence (DNA): TGCAGTCGCGCTGGACGGGGGAAAGAGACCCAGTACGTC.

As for this clonotype: No conserved phenylalanine or tryptophan ends this CDR3, so it is likely a read error. J is TRBJ2-1 and V is TRBV7-2; no reliable D call. The V and J ends lost 1 base and 13 bases respectively, with 14 bases between them. Germline-derived CDR1 and CDR2 are SGHTA and FQGNSA. This CDR3 has 13 residues. This CDR3 is CASSLETQETQFL. The CDR3 DNA reads TGTGCCAGCAGCTTAGAGACTCAAGAGACCCAGTTCTTA.

The chain joins TRBV10-2 to TRBJ1-5; unclear D gene. Trimming cost V 10 bases and J 6 bases, with 22 bases left between them. CDR3 length: 15 amino acids. Germline CDR1 is WSHSY and CDR2 is SAAADI. CDR3 region: CATRTGSVKGQPQHF. Written as DNA, the CDR3 is TGCGCCACCCGGACCGGGTCCGTGAAGGGTCAGCCCCAGCATTTT.

This clonotype showed up many times. The rearrangement uses TRBV12-3 or TRBV12-4 and TRBJ1-1; D not certain. The CDR3 is 15 amino acids. Deletions cut 1 base from V and 4 bases from J, with 13 bases between. The CDR3 coding sequence is TGTGCCAGCAGTTTAGAATACGGGCTGAGCACTGAAGCTTTCTTT. Translation gives CASSLEYGLSTEAFF.

This chain joins TRBV11-2 and TRBJ2-1; 11 bases match TRBD2. Germline assignment: CDR1 SGHAT and CDR2 FQNNGV. This CDR3 is built from 15 residues. Trimming removed 6 bases from V and 8 bases from J; junction bases left unmatched: 9. This chain's CDR3 is CASSKLAGERDEQFF. In DNA, the CDR3 is TGTGCCAGCAGTAAACTAGCGGGAGAGCGGGATGAGCAGTTCTTC.

There are many counts of this clonotype. The rearrangement links TRBV11-2 to TRBJ2-5, with 11 bases aligning to TRBD2. This CDR3 is built from 14 residues. The trim removed 6 bases at V and 5 bases at J, leaving 5 bases unmatched. The germline V gene has CDR1 SGHAT and CDR2 FQNNGV. The CDR3 loop reads CASRFSGGGETQYF. The CDR3, as DNA: TGTGCCAGCAGATTTAGCGGGGGGGGTGAGACCCAGTACTTC.

The table lists this clonotype with many counts. The chain has TRBV5-6 and TRBJ2-7, with a weak D call TRBD1 (6 bases). Trimming left V 5 bases short and J 6 bases short, with 15 bases between. CDR3 length equals 13 residues. Looked up from germline, CDR1 is SGHDT and CDR2 is YYEEEE. The CDR3 is CASREQGTAEQYF. Written as DNA, the CDR3 is TGTGCCAGCAGAGAACAGGGAACAGCCGAGCAGTACTTC.

Details on this clonotype: This may be a read error, as it is one base from a much larger clone. V gene TRBV20-1 combines with J gene TRBJ1-2; TRBD1 matches 7 bases. This CDR3 region has 13 residues. V lost 6 bases, J lost 5 bases, and 9 bases stayed unmatched. Germline lookup yields CDR1 DFQATT and CDR2 SNEGSKA (reference sequence). CDR3 protein: CSAMPGGGYGYTF. The CDR3 coding sequence is TGCAGTGCGATGCCAGGGGGGGGTTATGGCTACACCTTC.

This clonotype was recorded at least ten times. The V call is TRBV30, the J call TRBJ2-1; the match to TRBD2 covers 10 bases. V was pared by 2 bases and J by 15 bases, with 7 bases of the junction left unmatched. The CDR3 has 12 residues. Germline V gene sequence: CDR1 GTSNPN, CDR2 SVGIG (reference sequence). The CDR3 DNA follows: TGTGCCTGGAGTTTTAGCGGGGGGATCGTGTTCTTC. Residues: CAWSFSGGIVFF.

The sample holds many counts of this clonotype. The chain is built from TRBV15 and TRBJ2-5; D possibly corresponds to TRBD1 (6 bases). The CDR3 is 20 residues long. The germline V gene has CDR1 LNHNV and CDR2 YYDKDF (reference sequence). V gave up 0 bases and J gave up 5 bases, with 28 bases separating them. CDR3: CATSRDQGTPWGLAPETQYF. DNA of the CDR3: TGTGCCACCAGCAGAGATCAGGGGACACCATGGGGGTTGGCCCCGGAGACCCAGTACTTC.

This clonotype was seen ten or more times. The chain combines TRBV6-2 or TRBV6-3 with TRBJ2-7, with D perhaps matching TRBD2 (6 bases). The germline V and J ends were trimmed by 2 bases and 6 bases, with 17 bases remaining between them. Germline CDR1 is MNHEY and CDR2 is SVGEGT. This CDR3 comprises 15 residues. This chain's CDR3 is CASSYSTRIGGEQYF. The CDR3, as DNA: TGTGCCAGCAGTTACAGCACACGAATCGGGGGCGAGCAGTACTTC.

Many counts were recorded for this clonotype. This chain uses TRBV20-1 with TRBJ1-2; D call uncertain. The V end was cut by 4 bases, the J end by 4 bases, with 4 bases between. Germline CDR1 is DFQATT and CDR2 is SNEGSKA (reference sequence). This CDR3 is 10 amino acids long. The CDR3 here is CSANSYGYTF. The CDR3 region has the DNA TGCAGTGCTAACTCCTATGGCTACACCTTC.

As to this clonotype: A read error may produce the germline difference seen at one junction end. The rearrangement uses TRBV12-3 or TRBV12-4 and TRBJ1-5, with 9 bases fitting TRBD1. There are 14 residues in the CDR3. CDR3 sequence reads: CASSSTGGNRPQHF. Here the CDR3 DNA reads TGTGCCAGCAGTTCTACAGGGGGCAATCGGCCCCAGCATTTT.

The rearrangement uses TRBV20-1 and TRBJ2-3, with D unclear. This CDR3 has 15 amino acids. The germline V gene has CDR1 DFQATT and CDR2 SNEGSKA (reference sequence). V lost 4 bases and J 6 bases, leaving 20 bases between the germline ends. CDR3: CSATRPEIRPDTQYF. In DNA form, the CDR3 reads TGCAGTGCTACCCGACCCGAAATCCGGCCCGATACGCAGTATTTT.

About this clonotype: This may come from a read error, since a much larger clone is one base off. V usage is TRBV7-9 and J usage is TRBJ1-6; TRBD1 aligns across 7 bases. Germline CDR1 SEHNR, CDR2 FQNEAQ (reference sequence). This CDR3 region has 14 residues. The CDR3 protein is CAGSLGQANSPLHF. The CDR3 region has the DNA TGTGCCGGCAGCCTCGGACAGGCGAATTCACCCCTCCACTTT.

Remarks on this clonotype: The germline gene is not matched at one end of the junction; a read error may be the cause. The rearrangement links TRBV29-1 to TRBJ1-4; D call uncertain. This CDR3 has 13 amino acids. Per germline, CDR1 SQVTM and CDR2 ANQGSEA. The CDR3: CSFTLGTNEKLLF. The DNA of the CDR3 is TGCAGCTTTACGCTGGGTACTAATGAAAAACTGTTGTTT.

This clonotype was found a few times. The V and J genes are TRBV20-1 and TRBJ1-3; tentatively, D is TRBD1 (5 bases). The V gene lost 1 base and the J gene lost 0 bases, with 10 bases spanning the gap. From germline, CDR1 is DFQATT and CDR2 SNEGSKA (reference sequence). There are 15 residues in the CDR3. Written as DNA, the CDR3 is TGCAGTGCTAGAGCCGGGGCCTACTCTGGAAACACCATATATTTT. Its translation: CSARAGAYSGNTIYF.

J is TRBJ2-3 and V is TRBV5-1, with D unclear. The CDR3 is made up of 13 amino acids. V lost 6 bases to trimming and J lost 0 bases, with 8 bases between them. From germline, CDR1 is SGHRS and CDR2 YFSETQ. The CDR3 nucleotides read TGCGCCAGCAAGGAGTCTAGCACAGATACGCAGTATTTT. It is translated as CASKESSTDTQYF.